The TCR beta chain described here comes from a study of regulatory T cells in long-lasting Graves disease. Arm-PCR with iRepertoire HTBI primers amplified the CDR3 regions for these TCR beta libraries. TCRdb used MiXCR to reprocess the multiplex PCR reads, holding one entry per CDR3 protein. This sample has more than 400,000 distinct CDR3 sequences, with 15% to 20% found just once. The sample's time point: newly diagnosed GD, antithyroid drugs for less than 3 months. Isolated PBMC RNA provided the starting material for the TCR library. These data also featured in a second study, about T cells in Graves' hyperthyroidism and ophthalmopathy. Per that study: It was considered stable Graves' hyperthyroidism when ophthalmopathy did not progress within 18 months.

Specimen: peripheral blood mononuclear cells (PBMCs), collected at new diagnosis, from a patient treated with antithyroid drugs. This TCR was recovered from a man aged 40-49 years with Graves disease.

In DNA form, the CDR3 reads TGTGCCAGCAGCGTTAGGGAAGCCGGTGGCTACACCTTC. Its translation is CASSVREAGGYTF. The chain employs TRBV9 and TRBJ1-2; no definite D call. V was cut by 2 bases and J by 7 bases, with 12 bases left in between. The CDR3 totals 13 residues. CDR1 SGDLS and CDR2 YYNGEE come from the germline V gene.